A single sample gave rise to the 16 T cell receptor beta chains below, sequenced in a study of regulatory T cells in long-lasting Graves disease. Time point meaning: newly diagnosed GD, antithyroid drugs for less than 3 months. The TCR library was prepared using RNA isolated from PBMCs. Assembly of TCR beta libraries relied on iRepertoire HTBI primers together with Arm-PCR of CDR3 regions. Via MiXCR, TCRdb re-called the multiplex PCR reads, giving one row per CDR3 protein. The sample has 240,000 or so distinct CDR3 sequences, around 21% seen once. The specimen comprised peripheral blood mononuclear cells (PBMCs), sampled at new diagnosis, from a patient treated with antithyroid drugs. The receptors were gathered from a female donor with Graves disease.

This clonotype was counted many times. CDR3 nucleotide sequence: TGTGCCAGCAGTTCTTCCTGGCGGGGGAAGAGAGATACGCAGTATTTT. It specifies CASSSSWRGKRDTQYF. The chain carries TRBV28 and TRBJ2-3, with 7 bases identical to TRBD2. The CDR3 totals 16 residues. CDR1 is MDHEN and CDR2 is SYDVKM in the germline V gene. Germline trimming cut 4 bases from V and 5 bases from J; bases unmatched to any gene: 12.

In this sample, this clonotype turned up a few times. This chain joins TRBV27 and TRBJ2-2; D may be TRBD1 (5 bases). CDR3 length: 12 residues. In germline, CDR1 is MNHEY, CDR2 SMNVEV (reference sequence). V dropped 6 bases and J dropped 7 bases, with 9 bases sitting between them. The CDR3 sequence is CASRGLVGELFF. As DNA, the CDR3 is TGTGCCAGCAGGGGGCTGGTCGGGGAGCTGTTTTTT.

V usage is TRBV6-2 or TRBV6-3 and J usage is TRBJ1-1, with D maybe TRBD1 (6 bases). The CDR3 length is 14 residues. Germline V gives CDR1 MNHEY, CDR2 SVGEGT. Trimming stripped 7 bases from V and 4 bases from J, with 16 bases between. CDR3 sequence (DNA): TGTGCCAGCACCATCAGGGGTTGGGGCACTGAAGCTTTCTTT. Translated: CASTIRGWGTEAFF.

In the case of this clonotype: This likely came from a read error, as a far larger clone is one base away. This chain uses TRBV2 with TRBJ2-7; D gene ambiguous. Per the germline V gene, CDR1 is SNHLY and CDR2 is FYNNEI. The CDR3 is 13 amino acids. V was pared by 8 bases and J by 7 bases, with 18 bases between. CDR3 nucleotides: TGTGCCAGCTCCCCCGCCCAAGACGGTGAGCAGTACTTC. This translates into CASSPAQDGEQYF.

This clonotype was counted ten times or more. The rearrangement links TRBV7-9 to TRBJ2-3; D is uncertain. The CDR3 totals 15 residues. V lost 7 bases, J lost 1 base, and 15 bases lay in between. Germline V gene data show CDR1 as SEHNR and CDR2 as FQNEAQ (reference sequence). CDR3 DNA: TGTGCCAGCACCTCCAAGGACGGAGGCACAGATACGCAGTATTTT. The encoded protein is CASTSKDGGTDTQYF.

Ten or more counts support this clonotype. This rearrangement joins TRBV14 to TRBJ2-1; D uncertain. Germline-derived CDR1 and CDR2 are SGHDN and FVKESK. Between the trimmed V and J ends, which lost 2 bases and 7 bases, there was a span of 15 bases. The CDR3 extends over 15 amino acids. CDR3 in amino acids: CASSQLSTLSNEQFF. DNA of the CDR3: TGTGCCAGCAGCCAATTAAGCACCCTGTCTAATGAGCAGTTCTTC.

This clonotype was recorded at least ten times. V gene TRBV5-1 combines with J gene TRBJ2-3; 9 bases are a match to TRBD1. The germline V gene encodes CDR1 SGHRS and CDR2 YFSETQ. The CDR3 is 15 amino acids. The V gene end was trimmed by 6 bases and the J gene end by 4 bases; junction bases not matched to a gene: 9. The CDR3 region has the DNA TGCGCCAGCAACCTTGGGGACAGGGTATCAGATACGCAGTATTTT. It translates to CASNLGDRVSDTQYF.

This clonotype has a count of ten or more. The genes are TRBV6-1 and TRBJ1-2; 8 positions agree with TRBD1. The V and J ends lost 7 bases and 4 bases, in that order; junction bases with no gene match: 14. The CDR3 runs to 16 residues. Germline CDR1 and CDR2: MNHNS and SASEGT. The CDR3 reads CASTSSRDRTGYGYTF. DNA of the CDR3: TGTGCCAGCACTAGCTCCCGGGACAGGACCGGCTATGGCTACACCTTC.

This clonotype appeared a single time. CDR3 bases: TGTGCCAGCAGTAATAGCGGGGGAATATACGAGCAGTACTTC. Protein: CASSNSGGIYEQYF. The genes are TRBV12-3 or TRBV12-4 and TRBJ2-7; 9 nucleotides align to TRBD2. The trim removed 5 bases at V and 4 bases at J, leaving 6 bases unmatched. The CDR3 consists of 14 residues.

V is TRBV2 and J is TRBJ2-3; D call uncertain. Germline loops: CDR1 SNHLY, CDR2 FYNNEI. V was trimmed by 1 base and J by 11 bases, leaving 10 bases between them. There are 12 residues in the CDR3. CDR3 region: CASSEGSKGQYF. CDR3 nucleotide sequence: TGTGCCAGCAGTGAAGGGTCTAAGGGGCAGTATTTT.

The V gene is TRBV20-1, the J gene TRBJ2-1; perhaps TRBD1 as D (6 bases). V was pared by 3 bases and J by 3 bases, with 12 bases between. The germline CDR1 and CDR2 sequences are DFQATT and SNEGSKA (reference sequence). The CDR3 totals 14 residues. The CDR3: CSASFRRGYNEQFF. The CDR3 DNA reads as TGCAGTGCTAGTTTCCGCAGGGGCTACAATGAGCAGTTCTTC.

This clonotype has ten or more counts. The CDR3 reads CASSHDRGRGSETQYF. CDR3 nucleotide sequence: TGTGCCAGCAGTCACGACAGGGGCCGCGGGAGTGAGACCCAGTACTTC. The chain uses TRBV6-1 and TRBJ2-5; D perhaps matches TRBD1 (8 bases). CDR3 length: 16 amino acids. Trimming removed 5 bases from V and 5 bases from J, with 21 bases in between. CDR1 MNHNS and CDR2 SASEGT come from the germline V gene.

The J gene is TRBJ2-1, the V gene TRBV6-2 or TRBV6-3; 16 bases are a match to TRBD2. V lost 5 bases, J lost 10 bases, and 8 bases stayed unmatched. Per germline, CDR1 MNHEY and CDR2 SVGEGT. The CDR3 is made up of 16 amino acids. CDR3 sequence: CASSPGTSGGAWEQFF. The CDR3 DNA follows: TGTGCCAGCAGTCCTGGGACTAGCGGGGGGGCCTGGGAGCAGTTCTTC.

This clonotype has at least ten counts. The CDR3 nucleotides are TGTGCCAGCAGCTTGGTGTTACCGAATAATTCACCCCTCCACTTT. Its protein is CASSLVLPNNSPLHF. The chain has TRBV5-5 and TRBJ1-6, with no clear D. Trimming removed 0 bases from V and 5 bases from J, with 9 bases in between. This CDR3 is 15 amino acids long. CDR1 is SGHKS, CDR2 YYEKEE, per germline (reference sequence).

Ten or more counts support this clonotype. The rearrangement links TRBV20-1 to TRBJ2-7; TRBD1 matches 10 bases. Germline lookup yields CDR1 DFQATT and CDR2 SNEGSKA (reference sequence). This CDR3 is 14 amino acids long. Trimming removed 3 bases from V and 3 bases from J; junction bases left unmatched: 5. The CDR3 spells CSASYGQGGYEQYF. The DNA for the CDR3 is TGCAGTGCTAGCTACGGACAGGGGGGCTACGAGCAGTACTTC.

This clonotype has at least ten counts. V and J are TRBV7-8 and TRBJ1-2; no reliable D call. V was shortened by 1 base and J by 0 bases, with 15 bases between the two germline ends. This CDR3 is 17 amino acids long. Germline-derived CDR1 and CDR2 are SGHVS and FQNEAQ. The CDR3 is CASSLVFTSSPNYGYTF. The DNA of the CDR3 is TGTGCCAGCAGCTTAGTATTTACGAGCTCCCCTAACTATGGCTACACCTTC. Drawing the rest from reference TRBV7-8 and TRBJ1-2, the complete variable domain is GAGVSQSPRYKVAKRGQDVALRCDPISGHVSLFWYQQALGQGPEFLTYFQNEAQLDKSGLPSDRFFAERPEGSVSTLKIQRTQQEDSAVYLCASSLVFTSSPNYGYTFGSGTRLTVV.